This T cell receptor (beta chain) was recovered during a study of control samples from healthy donors and cancer patients. Sequenced by immunoSEQ multiplex PCR; TCRdb stores in-frame clones only, minus some. The table records 170,000 or so clones, about 93% of them present only once. V shed 0 bases and J shed 1 base, with 10 bases lying between them. This CDR3 is 16 amino acids long. Per the germline V gene, CDR1 is WSHSY and CDR2 is SAAADI. The specimen was blood. The chain has TRBV10-2 and TRBJ2-1; D possibly matches TRBD1 or TRBD2 (5 bases each). This TCR was recovered from a man between 18 and 29 years old in good health. CDR3 sequence: CASSESLRGSYNEQFF. CDR3 DNA sequence: TGCGCCAGCAGTGAGTCGTTGAGGGGTTCCTACAATGAGCAGTTCTTC.